This T cell receptor (beta chain) was captured by sequencing in a study of T cell repertoires in cytomegalovirus infection. Study in general: The authors relied on CMV epitopes, both recently identified HLA-C-restricted and well-studied HLA-B-restricted. An indication of both CMV infection and matching HLA type came from public TCR beta signatures. Study results and limitations: The study found HLA-C-restricted CMV-specific TCR beta clonotypes dominating the ex vivo response.

The CDR3 extends over 15 amino acids. V lost 7 bases and J lost 8, with 20 bases in between. Germline assignment: CDR1 MNHEY and CDR2 SVGEGT. TCRdb recomputed calls from the reads with MiXCR, one row per CDR3 protein. The sample lists approximately 280,000 distinct CDR3 sequences, approximately 22% occurring once. A word on this clonotype: Its antigen remains unidentified.

The input for sequencing was cultured PBMCs, taken from culture after CMV antigen stimulation. The J gene is TRBJ2-2, the V gene TRBV6-2 or TRBV6-3; tentatively, D is TRBD1 or TRBD2 (6 bases each). This clonotype was sampled from a human donor in good health (CMV status not recorded). Some clones in this sample may be carry-over from other donors' samples. CDR3 protein: CASTRGPGPAGELFF. CDR3 DNA: TGTGCCAGCACCCGGGGGCCGGGCCCGGCGGGGGAGCTGTTTTTT.